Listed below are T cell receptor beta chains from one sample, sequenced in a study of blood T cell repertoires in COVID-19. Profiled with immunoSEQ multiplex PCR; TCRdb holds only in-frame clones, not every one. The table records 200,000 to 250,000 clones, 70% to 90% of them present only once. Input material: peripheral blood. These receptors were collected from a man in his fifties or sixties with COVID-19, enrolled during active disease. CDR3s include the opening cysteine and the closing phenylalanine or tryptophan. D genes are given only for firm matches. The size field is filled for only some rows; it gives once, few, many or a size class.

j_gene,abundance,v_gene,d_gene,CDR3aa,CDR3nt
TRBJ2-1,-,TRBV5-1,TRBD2,CASNGGGGPYNEQFF,TGCGCCAGCAATGGGGGGGGAGGACCCTACAATGAGCAGTTCTTC
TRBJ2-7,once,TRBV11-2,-,CASSQDYPSSYEQYF,TGTGCCAGCAGCCAAGACTATCCTAGCTCCTACGAGCAGTACTTC
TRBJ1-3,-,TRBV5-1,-,CASSLVGIGVTSGNTIYF,TGCGCCAGCAGCTTGGTCGGTATAGGGGTCACCTCTGGAAACACCATATATTTT
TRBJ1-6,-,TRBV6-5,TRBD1,CASNRGGNNSPLHF,TGTGCCAGCAACAGGGGGGGAAATAATTCACCCCTCCACTTT
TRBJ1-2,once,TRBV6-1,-,CASSETWTDYGYTF,TGTGCCAGCAGTGAAACGTGGACAGACTATGGCTACACCTTC
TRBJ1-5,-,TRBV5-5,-,CASSFSGAGNQPQHF,TGTGCCAGCAGCTTTTCAGGGGCTGGCAATCAGCCCCAGCATTTT
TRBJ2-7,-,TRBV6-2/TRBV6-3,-,CASSYLGNEQYF,TGTGCCAGCAGTTATTTGGGCAACGAGCAGTACTTC
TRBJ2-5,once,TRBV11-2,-,CASSFGSQETQYF,TGTGCCAGCAGCTTTGGTAGCCAAGAGACCCAGTACTTC
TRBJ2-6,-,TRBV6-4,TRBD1,CASSEDRAGANVLTF,TGTGCCAGCAGCGAAGACAGGGCTGGGGCCAACGTCCTGACTTTC
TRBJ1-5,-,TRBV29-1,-,CSAIKGVDQPQHF,TGCAGCGCAATTAAGGGAGTAGATCAGCCCCAGCATTTT
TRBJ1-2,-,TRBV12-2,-,CARVDRGYGYTF,TGTGCAAGGGTCGACAGGGGATATGGCTACACCTTC
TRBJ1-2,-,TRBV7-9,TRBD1,CASSFGQGDGYTF,TGTGCCAGCAGCTTTGGCCAGGGGGATGGCTACACCTTC
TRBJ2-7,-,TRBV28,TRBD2,CASGGSYEQYF,TGTGCCAGCGGCGGGAGCTACGAGCAGTACTTC
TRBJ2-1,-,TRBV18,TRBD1,CASSQVGQGSNEQFF,TGTGCCAGCTCACAAGTCGGACAGGGTAGCAATGAGCAGTTCTTC
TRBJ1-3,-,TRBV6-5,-,CASTRDWLSGNTIYF,TGTGCCAGCACCAGGGATTGGCTCTCTGGAAACACCATATATTTT
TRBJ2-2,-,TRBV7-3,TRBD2,CASSSPRPAGLVTGELFF,TGTGCCAGCAGCTCCCCCCGGCCAGCGGGGTTGGTCACCGGGGAGCTGTTTTTT
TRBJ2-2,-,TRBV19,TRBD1,CASRTGGAGTGELFF,TGTGCCAGTAGAACAGGGGGCGCAGGGACCGGGGAGCTGTTTTTT